Listed here are 2 T cell receptor beta chains from one sample, sequenced in a study of molecular identifiers for immune sequencing clone quantification. TCRdb recomputed calls from the PCR reads with MiXCR, one row per CDR3 protein. This table holds fewer than 350,000 distinct CDR3 sequences, roughly 24% found once. The sample consisted of naive CD8+ T cells from blood, with Jurkat cell RNA spiked in. The sample's subset: FACS-sorted CD8+CD4-CCR7+CD45RA+ naive T cells. These receptors were obtained from a human donor in good health. Some libraries in this study had Jurkat cell RNA spiked in.

The table lists this clonotype with a few counts. V usage is TRBV7-2 and J usage is TRBJ1-6, with a possible D match to TRBD1 (5 bases). The germline gives CDR1 SGHTA, CDR2 FQGNSA. Trimming removed 2 bases at V and 9 bases at J, with 11 bases between. The CDR3 extends over 14 amino acids. The CDR3 coding sequence is TGTGCCAGCAGCTTATCAGGGTTTGGTTCACCCCTCCACTTT. Its translation is CASSLSGFGSPLHF.

The CDR3 nucleotides are TGCGCCAGCAGTGAGGGACAGTCCTATGGCTACACCTTC. It specifies CASSEGQSYGYTF. The chain is built from TRBV10-2 and TRBJ1-2; weak D call: TRBD1 (6 bases). V dropped 2 bases and J dropped 4 bases, with 8 bases sitting between them. There are 13 residues in the CDR3. CDR1 WSHSY and CDR2 SAAADI come from the germline V gene.